This entry describes one TCR beta chain. The sample holds a few counts of this clone. Its cognate antigen has yet to be identified. No clone much larger than this one lies a single base away; base qualities are absent. The data stem from a study of memory CD4+ T cells and cytomegalovirus serostatus (dated by TCRdb to the late 2010s). A note on the overall study: The roughly 33 healthy Belgian adults in the cohort included 9 who were CMV seropositive and around 25 who were CMV seronegative. To replicate a published TCR-based CMV serostatus classifier, the study sequenced CD4+ memory TCRbeta repertoires from a Belgian cohort whose cytomegalovirus serostatus was known. General study outcomes and caveats: The original-framework classifier achieved a median bootstrapped AUC of approximately 0.96 with a 95% CI of 0.76-1.00 on the Belgian cohort. Among the 150 to 200 previously reported CMV-associated TCRbeta sequences, 67 showed up in the CD4+ memory repertoires, with each one found in between one and five individuals. Unlike the original study, which covered naive and memory CD4+ and CD8+ populations, the Belgian study sequenced only CD4+CD45RO+ memory cells. The results were interpreted as suggesting that the CMV-associated TCR signature is mostly present in the CD4+ memory repertoire. For CMV serostatus prediction, a median bootstrapped AUC of about 0.95 was reached with the original framework, and a median bootstrapped AUC of 0.91 was reached with a US-trained random forest.

The Quick-DNA Microprep Kit was used to extract genomic DNA from the sorted cells. Amplification of TCRbeta DNA was done with the immunoSEQ hsTCRbeta kit, following the protocol from the manufacturer. An Illumina MiSeq instrument was used to sequence the TCRbeta libraries. From the authors' description of their analysis: Removing out-of-frame sequences left some 2,200,000 distinct TCRbeta sequences, an average of approximately 61,000 per individual. Each individual was scored using the number of 150 to 200 previously reported CMV-associated TCRbeta sequences that the individual carried and the total number of productive distinct TCRbeta sequences. A beta-binomial model was reimplemented in Python, and random forests from scikit-learn, run with default parameters, were trained on data from the US cohort. Classifier performance on the Belgian cohort was summarized as median AUC with percentile confidence intervals over 10,000 bootstrap iterations. Here the immuneACCESS table is served through TCRdb, limited to in-frame sequences with V and J called. Missing clones are a known gap in these copies; in checked studies unresolved V genes cover under half, and the rest lacks a known reason. The DNA was the basis for D and trimming; V, J and clone size are from that table. In all, the sample holds about 39,000 clones, and around 78% of those were seen once. The top ten clonotypes cover about 0.8% of the sample.

Single viable CD3+CD4+CD8-CD45RO+ cells were sorted as memory CD4+ T cells on a FACSAria II. To determine CMV serostatus, a Roche Elecsys assay was used that detects serum IgG against CMV pp150, pp28, p38 and p52. Following thawing, total CD4+ T cells were enriched through positive selection using CD4 magnetic microbeads. The samples came from a different study that was designed specifically to examine the CD4+ T cell memory repertoire. Peripheral blood mononuclear cells were isolated and cryopreserved following standard operating procedures; serum was stored at -80 °C. The staining used CD3-PerCP (BW264/56), CD4-APC (RPA-T4), CD45RO-PE (UCHT1) and CD8-Pacific Orange (3B5) antibodies, and Sytox blue was used to exclude non-viable cells. Cut back by 3 bases and 6 bases, the V and J ends lie 11 bases apart. CDR1 and CDR2 are drawn from the germline V gene (reference sequence): LNHDA, SQIVND. The CDR3 has 13 amino acids, counting the end cysteine and phenylalanine. The kept DNA is CDR3 alone, 39 bases in frame from the first base.

The V and J segments used are TRBV19 and TRBJ1-2, with TRBD1 as a weak D call on 5 bases. This sequence originates from an adult in good health and CMV-seronegative. The source material was memory CD4+ T cells from blood. The nucleotide sequence is TGTGCCAGTAGTATCTGGGGGTCGGATGGCTACACCTTC. It codes for CASSIWGSDGYTF.